The sequence of this TCR beta chain was determined in a study of T-cell reconstitution after alpha-beta-depleted transplantation in children. Study-wide results and limits: Once a year had passed after transplant, T-cell counts and diversity came mostly from newly produced T cells. Reportedly, alpha-beta T cells present about two months post-transplant originated from several hundred expanded clones of graft origin. There were some patients whose high TCRbeta diversity at day 60 came from surviving recipient T cells and thymic progenitors.

This CDR3 has 15 residues. Trimming removed 1 base from V and 1 base from J; junction bases left unmatched: 2. CDR1 and CDR2 from the germline V gene are PRHDT and FYEKMQ (reference sequence). This clonotype was seen at least ten times. The antigen remains unidentified. Molecular barcoding with unique molecular identifiers was used for the TCRbeta library. TCRdb called the PCR reads again in MiXCR, with one record for every CDR3 protein. The sample has 200,000 or so distinct CDR3 sequences; 6.3% are singletons. The chain recombines TRBV13 with TRBJ2-5; 8 bases are shared with TRBD2. The TCR was taken from a girl less than two years old with combined immunodeficiency, due to receive a stem cell transplant. The input for sequencing was PBMCs, taken before TCRalphabeta/CD19-depleted stem cell transplant. The CDR3 DNA follows: TGTGCCAGCAGCTTAGAGGCGGGGGGCCAAGAGACCCAGTACTTC. Translation: CASSLEAGGQETQYF.